The rows below give T cell receptor beta chains drawn from one sample of a study of OX40 agonist ivuxolimab in advanced cancers. Using immunoSEQ multiplex PCR, the repertoire was profiled, and TCRdb retains in-frame clones only, with some absent. The data contain over 45,000 clones, around four fifths of them singletons. The source was CD4+ or CD8+ T cells sorted from blood, collected in a trial of the OX40 agonist ivuxolimab. Receptor source: an adult with an advanced solid tumor such as melanoma, head and neck, liver or kidney cancer. Both conserved end residues are part of each CDR3. The D gene is left open where the match is weak. Expanded clones are given a class, and other clones once, few, many or no size at all.

TRBV7-2	TRBJ1-1	TRBD1	-	TGTGCCAGCAGCTCGGGACAGGGGGTGACTGAAGCTTTCTTT	CASSSGQGVTEAFF
TRBV5-1	TRBJ2-1	TRBD1	-	TGCGCCAGCAGCCCGGACAGGGCTTCCTACAATGAGCAGTTCTTC	CASSPDRASYNEQFF
TRBV6-6	TRBJ2-3	TRBD2	-	TGTGCCAGCAGTTACTTAGCGGGACGCACAGATACGCAGTATTTT	CASSYLAGRTDTQYF
TRBV19	TRBJ1-4	-	-	TGTGCCAGTCGGGAGCTCGGGGGAACTAATGAAAAACTGTTTTTT	CASRELGGTNEKLFF
TRBV4-1	TRBJ2-7	-	-	TGCGCCAGCAGCCATATCCCGGGAACTAACCGGCAATACGAGCAGTACTTC	CASSHIPGTNRQYEQYF
TRBV5-1	TRBJ2-7	TRBD1	-	TGCGCCAGCAGCTTGGTGACAGGGGTTGGGGAGCAGTACTTC	CASSLVTGVGEQYF
TRBV2	TRBJ1-2	TRBD1	-	TGTGCCAGCAGTGAAGCGAGGGGACAGGGTGGTGGCTACACCTTC	CASSEARGQGGGYTF
TRBV10-3	TRBJ1-2	-	-	TGTGCCATCACCCCGGGACTCCTCGGCTACTACACCTTC	CAITPGLLGYYTF
TRBV6-1	TRBJ1-2	-	few	TGTGCCAGCAGTGTAGAAGGGGCTGATGGCTACACCTTC	CASSVEGADGYTF
TRBV10-3	TRBJ1-1	-	once	TGTGCCATCAGCCCGGGGCTCGAGGTAGCTTTCTTT	CAISPGLEVAFF
TRBV7-2	TRBJ2-5	-	-	TGTGCCAGCAGCTTACCTTCTGGTCTTCGACGAGACCAAGAGACCCAGTACTTC	CASSLPSGLRRDQETQYF
TRBV5-1	TRBJ1-2	-	-	TGCGCCAGCAGTTCGGGGGAGCGCTATGGCTACACCTTC	CASSSGERYGYTF
TRBV11-2	TRBJ2-1	TRBD1	-	TGTGCCAGCAGCCTTGACAGGGGGTTAAACAATGAGCAGTTCTTC	CASSLDRGLNNEQFF
TRBV2	TRBJ2-3	-	-	TGTGCCAGCATTGCGTTCGACACAGATACGCAGTATTTT	CASIAFDTDTQYF
TRBV14	TRBJ1-1	-	-	TGTGCCAGCAGCCAAGTGGCCACGAAGAACACTGAAGCTTTCTTT	CASSQVATKNTEAFF
TRBV2	TRBJ2-7	-	-	TGTGCCAGCAGTGAACCTCTTTACGAGCAGTACTTC	CASSEPLYEQYF
TRBV10-3	TRBJ2-3	TRBD2	-	TGTGCCATCAGTGCTGCGAGAGCGGGGGGCAACAGAGATACGCAGTATTTT	CAISAARAGGNRDTQYF
TRBV2	TRBJ2-2	TRBD1	-	TGTGCCAGCAGGGTGACAGGGGGCTACGCCGGGGAGCTGTTTTTT	CASRVTGGYAGELFF
TRBV30	TRBJ1-4	TRBD1	few	TGTGCCTGGAGGCCGACAGGGGTGACTAATGAAAAACTGTTTTTT	CAWRPTGVTNEKLFF
TRBV2	TRBJ2-5	-	-	TGTGCCAGCAGTGGCAGCGGGCAAGAGACCCAGTACTTC	CASSGSGQETQYF
TRBV5-1	TRBJ2-7	-	-	TGCGCCAGCAGATCCGGGAGCTCCTACGAGCAGTACTTC	CASRSGSSYEQYF
TRBV7-3	TRBJ1-1	TRBD1	-	TGTGCCAGCAGCTCCTCAGGGGGCACTGAAGCTTTCTTT	CASSSSGGTEAFF
TRBV7-9	TRBJ2-2	-	-	TGTGCCAGCAGCTTAGCGGGGGGTGCCGGGGAGCTGTTTTTT	CASSLAGGAGELFF
TRBV10-2	TRBJ1-1	TRBD1	-	TGCGCCAGCAGGGGACCGGGACAGGGGAACACTGAAGCTTTCTTT	CASRGPGQGNTEAFF
TRBV11-3	TRBJ1-1	-	few	TGTGCCAGCAGCTTAGATCTGGGGAAAGCTTTCTTT	CASSLDLGKAFF
TRBV11-2	TRBJ2-3	-	-	TGTGCCAGCAGCCCGTTCGCGGTAAAGCGGGCCACAGATACGCAGTATTTT	CASSPFAVKRATDTQYF
TRBV19	TRBJ2-1	TRBD2	-	TGTGCCAGTAGTATCCCCGGACTAGCGAATGAGCAGTTCTTC	CASSIPGLANEQFF
TRBV7-7	TRBJ2-5	TRBD1	-	TGTGCCAGCAGCAGCACAGGGGTGGAGACCCAGTACTTC	CASSSTGVETQYF
TRBV6-4	TRBJ2-1	-	-	TGTGCCAGCAGTGTAATGGAGGGATATGAGCAGTTCTTC	CASSVMEGYEQFF
TRBV6-6	TRBJ2-1	TRBD2	-	TGTGCCGGGGGGGGGAGGGCCCTTAATGAGCAGTTCTTC	CAGGGRALNEQFF
TRBV5-1	TRBJ2-6	-	-	TGCGCCAGCAGCGGAGTAGCAGGCTCTGGGGCCAACGTCCTGACTTTC	CASSGVAGSGANVLTF
TRBV5-5	TRBJ2-7	-	-	TGTGCCAGCAGCTTGGAGGGGGGACTCGAGCAGTACTTC	CASSLEGGLEQYF
TRBV7-7	TRBJ2-5	TRBD2	-	TGTGCCAGCAGCTTAGGAATAGGGAGGGGCCAAGAGACCCAGTACTTC	CASSLGIGRGQETQYF